Each of the 28 T cell receptor beta chains below was sequenced from the same sample in a study of CD8+ T cells in alopecia areata. Extraction and reverse transcription of RNA yielded cDNA as the sequencing template. The table came from immunoSEQ multiplex PCR; TCRdb's copy has only in-frame clones and leaves some out. The sample includes over 80,000 clones, about 44% seen only once; the top ten take 15% to 20%. Treatment given: oral pan-JAK inhibitor, 5-10 mg twice daily. The source was CD8+ T cells sorted from blood, collected at week 24, from a patient treated with tofacitinib. All receptors derive from a human donor with alopecia areata.

This clone was observed a few times. The rearrangement joins TRBV30 to TRBJ2-1; D gene unclear. V lost 1 base, J lost 1 base, and 8 bases lay in between. The CDR3 loop spans 14 amino acids. The germline V gene encodes CDR1 GTSNPN and CDR2 SVGIG (reference sequence). CDR3 nucleotides: TGTGCCTGGAGTGCCAGGAAGTCCTACAATGAGCAGTTCTTC. Amino acids: CAWSARKSYNEQFF.

The chain links TRBV5-1 to TRBJ1-1; no definite D call. Germline V gene data show CDR1 as SGHRS and CDR2 as YFSETQ. The CDR3 runs to 11 residues. The germline V and J ends were trimmed by 3 bases and 4 bases, with 4 bases remaining between them. Here the CDR3 DNA reads TGCGCCAGCAGCTCTAGCACTGAAGCTTTCTTT. Protein sequence: CASSSSTEAFF.

This rearrangement joins TRBV29-1 to TRBJ2-5; D tentatively reads TRBD1 or TRBD2 (5 bases each). Near its end, the DNA agrees better with TRBJ2-7, so the J call may be wrong. Per the germline V gene, CDR1 is SQVTM and CDR2 is ANQGSEA. The CDR3 has 12 residues. The CDR3 DNA reads as TGCAGCGTCGCGGGTGGGGGCTACGAGCAGTACTTC. It encodes CSVAGGGYEQYF.

The chain uses TRBV27 and TRBJ2-7, with TRBD2 matching 12 bases. Germline CDR1 reads MNHEY; CDR2 reads SMNVEV (reference sequence). Germline trimming cut 5 bases from V and 2 bases from J; bases unmatched to any gene: 10. The CDR3 contains 17 residues. In DNA, the CDR3 is TGTGCCAGCAGTCCGAGACTAGCGGGAGAGGGAGCCTACGAGCAGTACTTC. Its translation is CASSPRLAGEGAYEQYF.

The chain combines TRBV15 with TRBJ2-7, with unresolved D. Trimming cost V 1 base and J 2 bases, with 15 bases left between them. Germline V gene lookup returns CDR1 LNHNV and CDR2 YYDKDF (reference sequence). The CDR3 has 16 residues. Here the CDR3 reads CATSRAPAAVPYEQYF. CDR3 nucleotide sequence: TGTGCCACCAGCAGAGCCCCCGCGGCTGTTCCCTACGAGCAGTACTTC.

The chain uses TRBV6-1 and TRBJ2-7; 9 bases line up with TRBD2. This CDR3 is 15 amino acids long. Per the germline V gene, CDR1 is MNHNS and CDR2 is SASEGT. The trim removed 7 bases at V and 5 bases at J, leaving 12 bases unmatched. Here the CDR3 DNA reads TGTGCCAGCACAGATCTAGCGGGGTTCGTTAACGAGCAGTACTTC. This gives the protein CASTDLAGFVNEQYF.

This chain uses TRBV5-4 with TRBJ2-1; D may be TRBD1 (7 bases). CDR3 length: 16 amino acids. Trimming pared 4 bases from V and 6 bases from J, leaving 20 bases between. CDR1 SGHNT and CDR2 YYREEE come from the germline V gene (reference sequence). The CDR3 nucleotides read TGTGCCAGCAGCGGGGGGAGACAGGGTCTGAGCAATGAGCAGTTCTTC. Translated, it gives CASSGGRQGLSNEQFF.

This chain joins TRBV28 and TRBJ2-7; D remains ambiguous. CDR3 length equals 14 residues. Trimming cost V 3 bases and J 2 bases, with 11 bases left between them. Germline V gene sequence: CDR1 MDHEN, CDR2 SYDVKM. The CDR3 sequence is CASSFGRTTYEQYF. CDR3 in DNA: TGTGCCAGCAGTTTCGGCAGGACCACCTACGAGCAGTACTTC.

V and J are TRBV18 and TRBJ2-7; the D gene could be TRBD1 or TRBD2 (5 bases each). Trimming cost V 3 bases and J 3 bases, with 9 bases left between them. Germline CDR1 KGHSH, CDR2 LQKENI. This CDR3 is built from 13 residues. CDR3 region: CASSPGPNYEQYF. As DNA, the CDR3 is TGTGCCAGCTCACCGGGACCAAACTACGAGCAGTACTTC.

The chain employs TRBV10-3 and TRBJ1-1; 7 nucleotides align to TRBD1. This CDR3 comprises 13 residues. The junction had 6 bases not matched to a gene; V was cut back by 10 bases and J by 1 base. Looked up from germline, CDR1 is ENHRY and CDR2 is SYGVKD. The CDR3 bases are TGTGCCAGACGGGGACAGAAGAACACTGAAGCTTTCTTT. As protein: CARRGQKNTEAFF.

This clone was observed a handful of times. The chain carries TRBV29-1 and TRBJ2-1; TRBD2 aligns across 15 bases. Germline lookup yields CDR1 SQVTM and CDR2 ANQGSEA. V shed 6 bases, J shed 4 bases, and the junction held 7 bases outside the gene matches. This CDR3 is built from 16 residues. The CDR3 sequence is CSVHLGLAGGYNEQFF. In DNA form, the CDR3 reads TGCAGCGTCCACCTGGGACTAGCGGGAGGTTACAATGAGCAGTTCTTC.

The V call is TRBV18, the J call TRBJ2-7; the match to TRBD2 covers 7 bases. The CDR3 spans 14 residues. The J segment lost 2 bases and the V segment lost 6 bases, leaving 7 bases of the junction unmatched. Germline values: CDR1 KGHSH, CDR2 LQKENI. The CDR3 sequence: CASSGGGRTYEQYF. For the CDR3, the DNA is TGTGCCAGCTCCGGGGGAGGGCGAACCTACGAGCAGTACTTC. The entire variable domain, with the rest obtained from reference TRBV18 and TRBJ2-7, is as follows: NAGVMQNPRHLVRRRGQEARLRCSPMKGHSHVYWYRQLPEEGLKFMVYLQKENIIDESGMPKERFSAEFPKEGPSILRIQQVVRGDSAAYFCASSGGGRTYEQYFGPGTRLTVT.

The chain links TRBV4-1 to TRBJ1-5; 8 nucleotides match TRBD1. The J segment lost 7 bases and the V segment lost 4 bases, leaving 9 bases of the junction unmatched. Per the germline V gene, CDR1 is MGHRA and CDR2 is YSYEKL. This CDR3 region has 15 residues. Here the CDR3 DNA reads TGCGCCAGCAGCCCCGACAGGGGTTCGGGGCAGCCCCAGCATTTT. This gives the protein CASSPDRGSGQPQHF.

This rearrangement joins TRBV6-1 to TRBJ2-1, with D possibly being TRBD1 or TRBD2 (5 bases each). The germline gives CDR1 MNHNS, CDR2 SASEGT. The ends were cut back, 5 bases at V and 0 bases at J, with 11 bases in the middle. The CDR3 covers 15 residues. The CDR3 region is CASSRDQFSYNEQFF. In DNA form, the CDR3 reads TGTGCCAGCAGTAGGGACCAGTTCTCCTACAATGAGCAGTTCTTC.

This clone was seen only a few times. The V gene is TRBV6-4, the J gene TRBJ2-3, with 9 bases identical to TRBD1. This CDR3 is 14 amino acids long. Germline V gene sequence: CDR1 MRHNA, CDR2 SNTAGT. V was pared by 2 bases and J by 8 bases, with 5 bases of the junction left unmatched. The CDR3 here is CASSDIQGAGTQYF. The CDR3 DNA follows: TGTGCCAGCAGTGACATACAGGGGGCAGGTACGCAGTATTTT.

The chain links TRBV6-5 to TRBJ2-1, with a possible D match to TRBD2 (6 bases). V lost 0 bases to trimming and J lost 2 bases, with 11 bases between them. The CDR3 loop spans 16 amino acids. The germline gives CDR1 MNHEY, CDR2 SVGAGI. The CDR3 loop is CASSYSLSGAYNEQFF. The CDR3 nucleotides are TGTGCCAGCAGTTACTCTTTGTCGGGGGCCTACAATGAGCAGTTCTTC.

This clone was detected a few times. V gene TRBV6-5 combines with J gene TRBJ2-2; TRBD2 matches at 13 bases. Unmatched junction bases numbered 6, after V lost 4 bases and J lost 7 bases. Germline CDR1 is MNHEY and CDR2 is SVGAGI. CDR3 length equals 16 residues. The CDR3, as DNA: TGTGCCAGCAGTTTCACTAGCGGGAGGGCCCACGGGGAGCTGTTTTTT. Its translation is CASSFTSGRAHGELFF.

This clone has a handful of counts. This chain uses TRBV29-1 with TRBJ2-1, with D hard to call. CDR1 and CDR2 (germline): SQVTM, ANQGSEA. The CDR3 has 13 residues. The V end was cut by 5 bases, the J end by 0 bases, with 8 bases between. CDR3 loop: CSVKPSSYNEQFF. In nucleotides, the CDR3 is TGCAGCGTTAAACCTAGCTCCTACAATGAGCAGTTCTTC.

V is TRBV30 and J is TRBJ2-7; TRBD1 matches 9 bases. This CDR3 comprises 15 residues. V dropped 7 bases and J dropped 3; count of bases not matched to a gene: 13. Germline CDR1 reads GTSNPN; CDR2 reads SVGIG (reference sequence). The CDR3 region is CASLSLQGAHYEQYF. As DNA, the CDR3 is TGTGCCTCCCTCAGTTTACAGGGGGCCCACTACGAGCAGTACTTC.

This rearrangement joins TRBV6-5 to TRBJ2-7; no reliable D call. Deletions cut 6 bases from V and 4 bases from J, with 16 bases between. CDR1 MNHEY and CDR2 SVGAGI come from the germline V gene. The CDR3 is 14 residues long. The CDR3 loop reads CASSLLFEKYEQYF. CDR3 in DNA: TGTGCCAGCAGCCTACTCTTCGAGAAATACGAGCAGTACTTC.

This clone was counted a single time. The J gene is TRBJ2-2, the V gene TRBV30; D might be TRBD2 (5 bases). V was pared by 7 bases and J by 4 bases, with 13 bases between. Germline V gives CDR1 GTSNPN, CDR2 SVGIG (reference sequence). The CDR3 is 13 amino acids. The CDR3 DNA reads as TGTGCCTCGCGGAGCGGAATCACCGGGGAGCTGTTTTTT. This gives the protein CASRSGITGELFF.

This chain connects TRBV13 to TRBJ2-3, with TRBD2 matching over 9 bases. Germline CDR1 and CDR2: PRHDT and FYEKMQ (reference sequence). Germline trimming cut 0 bases from V and 1 base from J; bases unmatched to any gene: 2. There are 16 residues in the CDR3. The CDR3 here is CASSLGLAGRTDTQYF. Here the CDR3 DNA reads TGTGCCAGCAGCTTAGGACTAGCGGGCCGCACAGATACGCAGTATTTT.

In its sample, this clone was seen a few times. The junction departs from the called germline gene at one end, perhaps through a read error. J is TRBJ1-1 and V is TRBV29-1; a weak D match, TRBD1 (6 bases). This CDR3 comprises 12 residues. CDR1 and CDR2 (germline): SQVTM, ANQGSEA. DNA for the CDR3: TGCAGCGTTGGAACAGGGAACCCTGAAGCTTTCTTT. It translates to CSVGTGNPEAFF.

The chain has TRBV9 and TRBJ2-7, with TRBD2 identical over 8 bases. V trimming: 4 bases; J trimming: 7 bases; junction bases outside the gene matches: 13. This CDR3 has 15 amino acids. The germline gives CDR1 SGDLS, CDR2 YYNGEE. The CDR3 protein is CASSPSKAGVREQYF. Here the CDR3 DNA reads TGTGCCAGCAGCCCCAGTAAAGCGGGAGTACGGGAGCAGTACTTC.

A few counts support this clone. This CDR3 is CASSLVGDRASEAFF. The CDR3 coding sequence is TGCGCCAGCAGCTTGGTGGGGGACAGGGCGTCTGAAGCTTTCTTT. The V gene is TRBV5-1, the J gene TRBJ1-1; 9 positions match TRBD1. The CDR3 sequence is 15 residues long. V gave up 0 bases and J gave up 6 bases; unmatched junction bases: 6. CDR1 is SGHRS and CDR2 is YFSETQ in the germline V gene.

This clone came up a few times. V gene TRBV27 combines with J gene TRBJ2-1; 8 bases map to TRBD2. The CDR3 sequence is 13 residues long. Germline V CDR1 and CDR2: MNHEY, SMNVEV (reference sequence). CDR3: CGSGKNSYNEQFF. CDR3 in DNA: TGTGGTAGCGGGAAGAACTCCTACAATGAGCAGTTCTTC.

This chain links TRBV15 with TRBJ1-3; D is unresolved. Trimming shortened V by 0 bases and J by 1 base, and 7 bases separated the two germline ends. This CDR3 spans 15 amino acids. Germline-derived CDR1 and CDR2 are LNHNV and YYDKDF (reference sequence). CDR3 nucleotide sequence: TGTGCCACCAGCAGAGATCTAGGGTCTGGAAACACCATATATTTT. Its translation: CATSRDLGSGNTIYF.

This rearrangement joins TRBV30 to TRBJ2-5; D gene unclear. The J call is in doubt because the DNA end fits TRBJ2-7 better. CDR3 length: 14 residues. From germline, CDR1 is GTSNPN and CDR2 SVGIG (reference sequence). For the CDR3, the DNA is TGTGCCTGGAGTGTGAGGCTGCCTTCCTACGAGCAGTACTTC. This sequence encodes CAWSVRLPSYEQYF.